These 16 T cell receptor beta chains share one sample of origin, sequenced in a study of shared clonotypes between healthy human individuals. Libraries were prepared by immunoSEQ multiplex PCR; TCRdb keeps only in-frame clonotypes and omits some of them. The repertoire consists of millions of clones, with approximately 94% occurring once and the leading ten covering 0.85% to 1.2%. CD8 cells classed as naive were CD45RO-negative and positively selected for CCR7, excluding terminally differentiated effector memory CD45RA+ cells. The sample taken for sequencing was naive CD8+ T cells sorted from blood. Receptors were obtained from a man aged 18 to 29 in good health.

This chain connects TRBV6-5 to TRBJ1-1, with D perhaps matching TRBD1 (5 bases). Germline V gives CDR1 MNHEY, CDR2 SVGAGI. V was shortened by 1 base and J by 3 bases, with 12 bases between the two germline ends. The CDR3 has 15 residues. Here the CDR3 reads CASSYYIGGDTEAFF. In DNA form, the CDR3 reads TGTGCCAGCAGTTACTATATCGGGGGGGACACTGAAGCTTTCTTT.

This CDR3 reads CASSPETVYTDTQYF. The CDR3 nucleotides read TGTGCCAGCTCACCAGAGACAGTATACACAGATACGCAGTATTTT. V usage is TRBV18 and J usage is TRBJ2-3; D is possibly TRBD1 (5 bases). V shed 2 bases and J shed 2 bases, with 11 bases lying between them. This CDR3 is built from 15 residues. Germline V gene sequence: CDR1 KGHSH, CDR2 LQKENI.

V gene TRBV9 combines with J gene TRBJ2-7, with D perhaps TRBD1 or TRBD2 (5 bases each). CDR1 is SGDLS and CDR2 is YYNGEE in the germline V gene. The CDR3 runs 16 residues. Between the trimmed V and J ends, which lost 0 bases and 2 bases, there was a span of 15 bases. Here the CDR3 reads CASSVEPTAATYEQYF. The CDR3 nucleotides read TGTGCCAGCAGCGTAGAACCGACAGCGGCAACCTACGAGCAGTACTTC.

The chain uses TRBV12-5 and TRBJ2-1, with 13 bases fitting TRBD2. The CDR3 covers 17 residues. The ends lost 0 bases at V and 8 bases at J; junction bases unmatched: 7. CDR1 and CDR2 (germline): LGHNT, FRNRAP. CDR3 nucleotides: TGTGCTAGTGGTTTGGTTACTAGCGGGAGGGCCGACGATGAGCAGTTCTTC. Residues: CASGLVTSGRADDEQFF.

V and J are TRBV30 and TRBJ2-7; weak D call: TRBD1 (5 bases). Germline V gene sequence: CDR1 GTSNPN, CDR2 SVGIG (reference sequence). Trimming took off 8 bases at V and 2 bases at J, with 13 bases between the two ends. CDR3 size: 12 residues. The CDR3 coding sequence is TGTGCCCTCAGTTGGGGCCCCTACGAGCAGTACTTC. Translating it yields CALSWGPYEQYF.

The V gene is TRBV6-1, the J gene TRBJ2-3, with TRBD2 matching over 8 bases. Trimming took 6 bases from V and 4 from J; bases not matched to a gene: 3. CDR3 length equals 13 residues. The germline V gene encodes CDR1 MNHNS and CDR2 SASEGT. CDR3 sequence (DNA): TGTGCCAGCAGGACTAGCGAGCCAGATACGCAGTATTTT. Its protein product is CASRTSEPDTQYF.

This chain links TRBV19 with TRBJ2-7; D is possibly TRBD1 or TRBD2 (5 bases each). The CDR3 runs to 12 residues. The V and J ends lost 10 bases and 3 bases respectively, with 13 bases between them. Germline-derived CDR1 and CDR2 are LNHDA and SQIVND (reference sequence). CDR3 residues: CATSGPFYEQYF. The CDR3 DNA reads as TGTGCCACCTCGGGACCGTTCTACGAGCAGTACTTC.

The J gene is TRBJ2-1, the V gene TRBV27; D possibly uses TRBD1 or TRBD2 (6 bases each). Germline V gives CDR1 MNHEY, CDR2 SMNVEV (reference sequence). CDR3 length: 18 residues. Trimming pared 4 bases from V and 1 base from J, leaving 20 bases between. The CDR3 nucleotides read TGTGCCAGCAGTTCGCCCTTGTCGGGGGCTTTATCCTACAATGAGCAGTTCTTC. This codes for CASSSPLSGALSYNEQFF.

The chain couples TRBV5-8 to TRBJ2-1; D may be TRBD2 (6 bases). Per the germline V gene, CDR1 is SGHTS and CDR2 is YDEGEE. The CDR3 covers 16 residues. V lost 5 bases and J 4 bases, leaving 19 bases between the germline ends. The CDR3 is CASRWVWGEGYNEQFF. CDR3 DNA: TGTGCCAGCAGATGGGTGTGGGGGGAAGGGTACAATGAGCAGTTCTTC. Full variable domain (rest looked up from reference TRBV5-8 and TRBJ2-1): EAGVTQSPTHLIKTRGQQATLRCSPISGHTSVYWYQQALGLGLQFLLWYDEGEERNRGNFPPRFSGRQFPNYSSELNVNALELEDSALYLCASRWVWGEGYNEQFFGPGTRLTVL.

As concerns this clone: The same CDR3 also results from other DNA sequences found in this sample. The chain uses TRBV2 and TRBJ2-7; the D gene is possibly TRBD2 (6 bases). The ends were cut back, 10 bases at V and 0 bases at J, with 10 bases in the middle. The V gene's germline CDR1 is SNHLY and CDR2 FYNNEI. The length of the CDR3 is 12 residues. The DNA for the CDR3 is TGTGCCACCTCGGGACTCTCCTACGAGCAGTACTTC. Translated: CATSGLSYEQYF.

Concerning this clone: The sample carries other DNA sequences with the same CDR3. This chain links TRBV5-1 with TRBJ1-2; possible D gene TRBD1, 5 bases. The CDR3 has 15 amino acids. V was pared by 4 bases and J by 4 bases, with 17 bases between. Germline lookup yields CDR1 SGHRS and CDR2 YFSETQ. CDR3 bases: TGCGCCAGCAGCCCCCACCGGGGGTCGGGCTATGGCTACACCTTC. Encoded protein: CASSPHRGSGYGYTF.

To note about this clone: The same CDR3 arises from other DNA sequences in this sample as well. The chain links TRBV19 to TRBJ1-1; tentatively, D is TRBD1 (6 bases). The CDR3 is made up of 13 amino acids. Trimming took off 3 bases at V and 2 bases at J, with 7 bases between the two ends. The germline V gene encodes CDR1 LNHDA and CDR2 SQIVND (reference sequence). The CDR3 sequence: CASSMTGNTEAFF. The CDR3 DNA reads TGTGCCAGTAGTATGACAGGCAACACTGAAGCTTTCTTT.

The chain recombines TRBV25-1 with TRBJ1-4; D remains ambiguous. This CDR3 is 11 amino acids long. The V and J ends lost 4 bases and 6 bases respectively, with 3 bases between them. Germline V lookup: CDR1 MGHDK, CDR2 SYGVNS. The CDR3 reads CASSGYEKLFF. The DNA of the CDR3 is TGTGCCAGCAGTGGGTATGAAAAACTGTTTTTT.

Written as DNA, the CDR3 is TGTGCCAGCAGCACCGGGACTAGCGGAAGCACAGATACGCAGTATTTT. Translating gives CASSTGTSGSTDTQYF. This sequence joins TRBV13 and TRBJ2-3; the match to TRBD2 covers 11 bases. Germline loops: CDR1 PRHDT, CDR2 FYEKMQ (reference sequence). CDR3 length: 16 amino acids. V shed 5 bases, J shed 0 bases, and the junction held 4 bases outside the gene matches.

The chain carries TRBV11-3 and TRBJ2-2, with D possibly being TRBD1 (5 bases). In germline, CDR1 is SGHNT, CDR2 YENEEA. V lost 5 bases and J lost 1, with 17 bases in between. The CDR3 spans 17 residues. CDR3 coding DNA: TGTGCCAGCAGCCCCCAGTGGGCAGGGATGAACACCGGGGAGCTGTTTTTT. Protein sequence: CASSPQWAGMNTGELFF. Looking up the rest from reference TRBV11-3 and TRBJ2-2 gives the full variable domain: EAGVVQSPRYKIIEKKQPVAFWCNPISGHNTLYWYLQNLGQGPELLIRYENEEAVDDSQLPKDRFSAERLKGVDSTLKIQPAELGDSAVYLCASSPQWAGMNTGELFFGEGSRLTVL.

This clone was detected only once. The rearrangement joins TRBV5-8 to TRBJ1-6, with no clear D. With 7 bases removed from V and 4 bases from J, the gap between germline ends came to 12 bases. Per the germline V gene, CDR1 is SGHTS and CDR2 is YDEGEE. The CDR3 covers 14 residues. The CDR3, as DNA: TGTGCCAGCGCACTCAGTTTGTATAATTCACCCCTCCACTTT. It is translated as CASALSLYNSPLHF.